This TCR beta chain comes out of a study of cytomegalovirus exposure and HLA in healthy donors. Study conclusions and caveats: The study flagged some 180 TCR beta chains as cytomegalovirus-associated. Productive status was seen about 87% or about 30% of the time for most TCR beta V segments in an earlier analysis.

V lost 6 bases and J 8 bases, leaving 7 bases between the germline ends. This CDR3 comprises 11 residues. Germline V gene sequence: CDR1 SNHLY, CDR2 FYNNEI. 13 Jbeta primers and 60 Vbeta primers were used for the PCR. In the authors' methods: In a later analysis, the count reached 82 million or so unique TCR beta chains, with about 10 million shared. Repertoires were generated with immunoSEQ multiplex PCR, while TCRdb's copy carries only in-frame clones and drops some. V, J and clone size reflect that table, while D and trimming were determined from the DNA. The sample has roughly 80,000 clones; more than 50% are singletons. A remark on this clone: What it binds is unknown.

The chain combines TRBV2 with TRBJ2-2, with unresolved D. The TCR was taken from a male donor in good health and CMV-seropositive. Sequences were obtained from PBMCs. This CDR3 reads CASRERGELFF. CDR3 DNA: TGTGCCAGCAGGGAGAGGGGGGAGCTGTTTTTT.